Listed below are T cell receptor beta chains from one sample, sequenced in a study of technical replicates of blood from a few donors. Libraries were prepared by immunoSEQ multiplex PCR; TCRdb keeps only in-frame clonotypes and omits some of them. The table includes 80,000 to 90,000 clones, 90% to 95% detected once. Material: T cells isolated from PBMCs. All receptors derive from a human donor in good health. Each CDR3 is given without its conserved first and last residue. The D gene is left open where the match is weak. Size is stated for part of the rows, as once, few or many counts, or as a class when the clone is expanded.

ASSPRLAGVYEQY | TRBV19 | TRBD2 | NA
ASSMAGSPGELF | TRBV19 | NA | once
ASSTGTGGGQPQH | TRBV19 | TRBD1 | NA
ASSEAVRAGELF | TRBV6-1 | NA | NA
ASSQARLDSVQY | TRBV27 | NA | NA
ASSEYRQMNTEAF | TRBV10-1 | NA | NA
ASSLVIGTEAF | TRBV7-8 | NA | NA
ASSFSGRSNEQF | TRBV7-6 | TRBD2 | NA
ASSQLGSGGEQY | TRBV14 | NA | NA
ASSQDLAGGPYNEQF | TRBV4-1 | TRBD2 | NA
ASSLGQWNTGELF | TRBV28 | TRBD1 | NA
ASSLDPVRAGNTIY | TRBV5-6 | NA | once
ASSNPLTWGDEQF | TRBV11-2 | NA | NA
ASSLAEGRFYGYT | TRBV5-4 | NA | NA
ASSSLGEENEKLF | TRBV2 | NA | once
ASSTSATSYEQY | TRBV4-1 | TRBD2 | NA
ASSLAFPTGELF | TRBV11-3 | NA | NA
ASRDRGRTPYEQY | TRBV28 | TRBD1 | NA
ASGRPEHSEAF | TRBV6-6 | NA | NA
ASSGERLLYEQY | TRBV5-4 | NA | NA
ASSPGQSQGMNTEAF | TRBV18 | NA | NA
ASSADRHGANVLT | TRBV19 | TRBD1 | NA
ASSVDRGANTIY | TRBV5-4 | TRBD1 | NA
ASSGGGAGNTIY | TRBV28 | NA | NA
AGTGGENYGYT | TRBV7-7 | TRBD1 | NA
ASSLRGWGTDTQY | TRBV5-1 | NA | NA
ASSLRLPRGTGELF | TRBV5-6 | NA | NA
ASSWQGARGQPQH | TRBV5-1 | TRBD1 | NA
ASSYSTGANQPQH | TRBV6-5 | TRBD1 | NA
ASSESGTGDYGYT | TRBV6-1 | TRBD1 | NA
AWTIGGRGETQY | TRBV30 | NA | NA
ASSSRQGTGNTIY | TRBV28 | TRBD1 | NA
ASRAAREQY | TRBV6-1 | NA | NA
ASSEYRGDNYGYT | TRBV14 | TRBD1 | NA
ASIRRGDSTDTQY | TRBV13 | NA | NA
ASSRVPGGQPQH | TRBV4-1 | NA | NA
ASSGRVGGGGTEAF | TRBV19 | NA | NA
ASSLSYGSRTRNTEAF | TRBV11-2 | NA | NA
ASSPGQGFPEKLF | TRBV18 | TRBD1 | NA
ASMTTGVNTEAF | TRBV7-8 | TRBD1 | NA
ASSLASGGNYGYT | TRBV5-8 | TRBD1 | NA
ASSRGEGNTEAF | TRBV19 | NA | NA
ASRARTGADTQY | TRBV5-1 | TRBD1 | NA
ASSPWTVPFGANVLT | TRBV4-1 | NA | NA
ASSASGVRDEQF | TRBV9 | TRBD2 | NA
ASSPRGGVEQF | TRBV4-1 | NA | NA
ASSSSGGGVGGELF | TRBV6-5 | TRBD2 | once
AWRPGGNTEAF | TRBV30 | TRBD1 | NA